Below, 8 T cell receptor beta chains from the same sample are listed, as sequenced in a study of T cells in localized non-small cell lung cancer. Clones were read by immunoSEQ multiplex PCR, and TCRdb kept only the in-frame ones, dropping some. Of 86,000 or so clones listed, roughly 86% are singletons. Sequenced material: peripheral blood, taken before any cancer treatment. The source is a man aged 35-69 years with stage I lung adenocarcinoma.

This chain connects TRBV7-3 to TRBJ1-1; tentative D call: TRBD1 (5 bases). Looked up from germline, CDR1 is SGHTA and CDR2 is FQGTGA. This CDR3 region has 14 residues. The V end was cut by 3 bases, the J end by 5 bases, with 13 bases between. The CDR3 spells CASSLQGGRTEAFF. The CDR3 region has the DNA TGTGCCAGCAGCTTGCAGGGCGGAAGGACTGAAGCTTTCTTT.

The chain links TRBV13 to TRBJ1-3; 7 bases are shared with TRBD1. The germline CDR1 and CDR2 sequences are PRHDT and FYEKMQ (reference sequence). The V segment lost 0 bases and the J segment 4 bases; nucleotides outside the gene matches: 9. The CDR3 spans 17 residues. The CDR3 nucleotides read TGTGCCAGCAGCTTAGGCGGGAAGGGGGCGAGGGGAAACACCATATATTTT. This gives the protein CASSLGGKGARGNTIYF.

The rearrangement uses TRBV6-4 and TRBJ2-3, with 7 bases fitting TRBD1. The germline CDR1 and CDR2 sequences are MRHNA and SNTAGT. Trimming took 4 bases from V and 4 from J; bases not matched to a gene: 11. The CDR3 is made up of 16 amino acids. Written as DNA, the CDR3 is TGTGCCAGCAGTGCCATACAGGGGATGGGTCCAGATACGCAGTATTTT. Translating gives CASSAIQGMGPDTQYF.

This sequence joins TRBV4-2 and TRBJ2-5; no definite D call. CDR3 size: 16 residues. Germline V gene data show CDR1 as LGHNA and CDR2 as YNFKEQ. V dropped 1 base and J dropped 2 bases, with 14 bases sitting between them. The CDR3 sequence: CASSQVYGTEQETQYF. As DNA, the CDR3 is TGTGCCAGCAGCCAAGTTTACGGAACTGAGCAAGAGACCCAGTACTTC.

The rearrangement joins TRBV27 to TRBJ1-4, with a tentative D call TRBD1 (6 bases). The germline V gene has CDR1 MNHEY and CDR2 SMNVEV (reference sequence). The CDR3 runs 14 residues. The CDR3 bases are TGTGCTAGCTCGGGGGCCGCCCTGGGGGAAAAACTGTTTTTT. Translated: CASSGAALGEKLFF.

The V and J genes are TRBV19 and TRBJ2-6; D is ambiguous. This CDR3 contains 20 residues. The V gene lost 3 bases and the J gene lost 1 base, with 22 bases spanning the gap. Germline CDR1 is LNHDA and CDR2 is SQIVND (reference sequence). The CDR3 spells CASSMKGMSPSRSGANVLTF. CDR3 nucleotides: TGTGCCAGTAGTATGAAGGGTATGAGTCCGAGTAGGTCTGGGGCCAACGTCCTGACTTTC. Full variable domain (missing parts from reference TRBV19 and TRBJ2-6): DGGITQSPKYLFRKEGQNVTLSCEQNLNHDAMYWYRQDPGQGLRLIYYSQIVNDFQKGDIAEGYSVSREKKESFPLTVTSAQKNPTAFYLCASSMKGMSPSRSGANVLTFGAGSRLTVL.

V usage is TRBV7-3 and J usage is TRBJ2-7; 7 bases line up with TRBD2. There are 15 residues in the CDR3. CDR1 is SGHTA, CDR2 FQGTGA, per germline. J gave up 3 bases and V 5 bases, and 10 bases lay outside the gene matches. DNA for the CDR3: TGTGCCAGCAGCCTGGCCGTAGCGGGCGTCTACGAGCAGTACTTC. It specifies CASSLAVAGVYEQYF.

The gene calls are TRBV7-9 and TRBJ2-1, with no clear D. CDR1 and CDR2 from the germline V gene are SEHNR and FQNEAQ (reference sequence). Trimming left V 3 bases short and J 8 bases short, with 11 bases between. CDR3 length: 13 residues. In nucleotides, the CDR3 is TGTGCCAGCAGCTTTAGAAAGGCAGATGAGCAGTTCTTC. The encoded protein is CASSFRKADEQFF.